This entry features one T cell receptor beta chain sequence. The antigen is unknown. Bulk tumor genomic DNA was the template, and each sample received about 600 ng. Biopsies that were spaced far apart were taken, several per primary tumor, during surgery. The cohort was untreated, with newly diagnosed non-small cell lung cancer undergoing curative surgery. V lost 3 bases and J lost 5, with 1 base in between. Germline-derived CDR1 and CDR2 are MNHEY and SVGEGT. This CDR3 comprises 10 residues. This sample was included in a study of immune heterogeneity within non-small cell lung tumors. At the level of the study: It was found that the tumors were several squamous cell carcinomas, more than eight non-squamous carcinomas and 1 not otherwise specified.

Multiplex PCR relied on 32 V and 13 J primers to amplify TCR beta CDR3. TCRdb processed the multiplex PCR reads anew with MiXCR; each CDR3 protein has one entry. Counted here are tens of thousands of distinct CDR3 sequences, around 30% occurring once; the ten biggest clones make up roughly 4%. Study-wide points: Both recurring identical dominant CDR3 beta clonotypes and site-unique high-frequency clones were observed across tumor sites within a patient.

What was sequenced was lung tumor tissue. This sequence joins TRBV6-2 or TRBV6-3 and TRBJ2-5; D uncertain. The TCR sequence derives from a man aged 40-50 years with non-small cell lung cancer. In DNA, the CDR3 is TGTGCCAGCAGTTATGAGACCCAGTACTTC. Protein sequence: CASSYETQYF.